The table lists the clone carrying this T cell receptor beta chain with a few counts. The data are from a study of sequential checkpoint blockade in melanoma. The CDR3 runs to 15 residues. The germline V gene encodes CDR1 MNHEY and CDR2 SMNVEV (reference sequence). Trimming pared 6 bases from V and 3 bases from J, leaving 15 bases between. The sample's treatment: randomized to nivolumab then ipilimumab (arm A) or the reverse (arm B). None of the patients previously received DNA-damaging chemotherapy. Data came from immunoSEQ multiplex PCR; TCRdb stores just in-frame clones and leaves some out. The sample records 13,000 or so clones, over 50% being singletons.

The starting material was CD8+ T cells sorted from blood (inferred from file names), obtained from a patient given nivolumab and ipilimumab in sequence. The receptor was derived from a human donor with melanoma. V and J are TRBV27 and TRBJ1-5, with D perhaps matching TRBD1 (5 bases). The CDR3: CASSTLGGSNQPQHF. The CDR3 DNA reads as TGTGCCAGCAGCACCCTGGGGGGATCCAATCAGCCCCAGCATTTT.